A single T cell receptor beta chain is shown here with its context. No antigen is known for it. TCRdb reprocessed the 5' RACE reads with MiXCR, giving one entry per CDR3 protein. Altogether thousands of distinct CDR3 sequences are present, roughly half being singletons, with the ten largest covering less than 4%. Study observations and caveats: Tumor-infiltrating Treg TCR alpha and beta sequences overlapped most with tumor naive CD4+ T cells, then blood naive.

V gave up 5 bases and J gave up 3 bases, with 11 bases separating them. This CDR3 comprises 13 residues. The material sequenced was naive CD4+ T cells sorted from a lymph node. The subset denotes: naive CD4+ T cells, CD4+CD45RA+CD25-. The genes are TRBV12-3 or TRBV12-4 and TRBJ2-7, with D unclear. The sequence was collected from a female donor with breast cancer. The CDR3 here is CASSQSDNYEQYF. CDR3 DNA sequence: TGTGCCAGCAGTCAGTCTGACAACTACGAGCAGTACTTC.